A single sample is the source of the 19 T cell receptor beta chains below, sequenced in a study of early T cells in non-severe SARS-CoV-2 infection. TCRdb fed the 5' RACE reads into MiXCR, producing one record per CDR3 protein. This sample carries about 71,000 distinct CDR3 sequences, about 14% of them seen once, and the ten largest clones take about 4%. Here the sequenced sample was whole blood, taken at baseline. These receptors were taken from an adult who was a healthcare worker with PCR-confirmed SARS-CoV-2 infection or an uninfected control (not recorded which).

This clonotype has ten or more counts. V usage is TRBV7-8 and J usage is TRBJ2-2; D is possibly TRBD1 (6 bases). V was clipped by 4 bases and J by 1 base, with 13 bases between them. The CDR3 runs 16 residues. CDR1 and CDR2 (germline): SGHVS, FQNEAQ. CDR3 nucleotides: TGTGCCAGCAGCTCTACAGGGCGACAGAACACCGGGGAGCTGTTTTTT. This translates into CASSSTGRQNTGELFF.

This clonotype was recorded many times. The chain employs TRBV12-3 or TRBV12-4 and TRBJ2-3; TRBD1 agrees at 7 bases. CDR3 length: 14 residues. V trimming: 2 bases; J trimming: 2 bases; junction bases outside the gene matches: 1. The CDR3 nucleotides read TGTGCCAGCAGTTTACAGGGGGTCACAGATACGCAGTATTTT. This gives the protein CASSLQGVTDTQYF.

At least ten counts were recorded for this clonotype. The V call is TRBV2, the J call TRBJ1-1; TRBD1 aligns across 10 bases. The germline CDR1 and CDR2 sequences are SNHLY and FYNNEI. CDR3 length: 14 amino acids. V shed 7 bases and J 5 bases; nucleotides not matched to a gene: 7. As DNA, the CDR3 is TGTGCCAGCACCAGACAGGGGGCGCGGACTGAAGCTTTCTTT. Translation gives CASTRQGARTEAFF.

The rearrangement joins TRBV4-1 to TRBJ2-2; D is perhaps TRBD2 (5 bases). Trimming removed 3 bases at V and 0 bases at J, with 14 bases between. In germline, CDR1 is MGHRA, CDR2 YSYEKL. The CDR3 runs to 17 residues. The CDR3 here is CASSHRERDTNTGELFF. The CDR3 DNA reads as TGCGCCAGCAGCCACCGGGAAAGAGATACGAACACCGGGGAGCTGTTTTTT.

The CDR3 here is CASLPRTGTKNIQYF. DNA of the CDR3: TGTGCCAGCCTTCCCCGGACCGGTACCAAAAACATTCAGTACTTC. The chain is built from TRBV2 and TRBJ2-4; D gene ambiguous. Germline V gene data show CDR1 as SNHLY and CDR2 as FYNNEI. V was trimmed by 8 bases and J by 2 bases, leaving 16 bases between them. The CDR3 totals 15 residues.

This clonotype was counted only a few times. This rearrangement joins TRBV18 to TRBJ2-2; 13 nucleotides line up with TRBD2. Trimming at V came to 4 bases and at J to 6 bases, leaving 2 bases not matched to a gene. The CDR3 consists of 15 residues. Germline V gene lookup returns CDR1 KGHSH and CDR2 LQKENI. The CDR3 DNA sequence: TGTGCCAGCTCACTGGGACTAGCGGGACCCGGGGAGCTGTTTTTT. This codes for CASSLGLAGPGELFF.

This sequence joins TRBV18 and TRBJ2-3, with no clear D. The V and J ends lost 4 bases and 2 bases respectively, with 7 bases between them. Germline V gene lookup returns CDR1 KGHSH and CDR2 LQKENI. The CDR3 runs 13 residues. CDR3 in amino acids: CASSLTPTDTQYF. CDR3 DNA sequence: TGTGCCAGCTCACTGACCCCCACAGATACGCAGTATTTT.

This rearrangement joins TRBV7-6 to TRBJ2-1, with a tentative D call TRBD2 (5 bases). V lost 2 bases to trimming and J lost 2 bases, with 10 bases between them. Per the germline V gene, CDR1 is SGHVS and CDR2 is FNYEAQ. This CDR3 region has 15 residues. The CDR3 loop is CASSLSGNPYNEQFF. The CDR3 coding sequence is TGTGCCAGCAGCTTATCGGGGAACCCCTACAATGAGCAGTTCTTC.

This clonotype was observed a few times. The chain combines TRBV21-1 with TRBJ2-7; the D segment call TRBD1 is taken from the table without a DNA check. TRBV21-1 is noted as a pseudogene. This CDR3 spans 18 amino acids. This CDR3 reads CASSPLKSPRTPDYEQYF. As DNA, the CDR3 is TGTGCCAGCAGCCCCCTGAAATCCCCCCGGACCCCGGACTACGAGCAGTACTTC.

This chain links TRBV24-1 with TRBJ2-3, with TRBD1 matching 7 bases. The CDR3 consists of 17 residues. Germline V CDR1 and CDR2: KGHDR, SFDVKD. V shed 4 bases and J 0 bases; nucleotides not matched to a gene: 9. The CDR3 protein is CATSDPGTAYSTDTQYF. The CDR3 DNA is TGTGCCACCAGTGACCCCGGGACAGCCTATAGCACAGATACGCAGTATTTT.

In this sample, this clonotype turned up a few times. The rearrangement links TRBV29-1 to TRBJ2-1; D ambiguous. CDR3 length equals 12 residues. Germline CDR1 SQVTM, CDR2 ANQGSEA. Trimming removed 7 bases at V and 5 bases at J, with 12 bases between. The CDR3 is CSESLGHNEQFF. CDR3 nucleotides: TGCAGCGAGTCTTTGGGCCACAATGAGCAGTTCTTC.

This clonotype was picked up one time. The V and J genes are TRBV3-1 and TRBJ2-7; 9 bases map to TRBD1. Per germline, CDR1 LGHDT and CDR2 YNNKEL (reference sequence). The V and J ends lost 4 bases and 2 bases, in that order; junction bases with no gene match: 6. The CDR3 sequence is 15 residues long. The CDR3 DNA reads as TGTGCCAGCAGCCCTATGGGACAGGGAGCCTACGAGCAGTACTTC. This codes for CASSPMGQGAYEQYF.

The chain joins TRBV5-1 to TRBJ1-6, with D possibly TRBD1 on 6 matching bases. The germline V gene has CDR1 SGHRS and CDR2 YFSETQ. The V gene lost 4 bases and the J gene lost 8 bases, with 10 bases spanning the gap. This CDR3 has 13 amino acids. The CDR3 sequence is CASSEGVDSPLHF. The CDR3 DNA reads TGCGCCAGCAGCGAGGGGGTGGATTCACCCCTCCACTTT.

This clonotype was observed many times. The V gene is TRBV7-9, the J gene TRBJ2-3, with D uncertain. In germline, CDR1 is SEHNR, CDR2 FQNEAQ (reference sequence). Trimming took off 3 bases at V and 1 base at J, with 11 bases between the two ends. This CDR3 comprises 15 residues. In DNA form, the CDR3 reads TGTGCCAGCAGCTTGAGAGACGGAGGCACAGATACGCAGTATTTT. This gives the protein CASSLRDGGTDTQYF.

The chain has TRBV7-8 and TRBJ2-5; TRBD1 matches 7 bases. The CDR3 consists of 12 residues. Germline CDR1 and CDR2: SGHVS and FQNEAQ. V lost 5 bases to trimming and J lost 4 bases; unmatched junction nucleotides: 1. CDR3 region: CASSAGGETQYF. The CDR3 region has the DNA TGTGCCAGCAGCGCAGGGGGAGAGACCCAGTACTTC.

About this clonotype itself: The junction and the germline gene differ at one end; a read error may be behind it. The chain uses TRBV28 and TRBJ1-2; weak D call: TRBD1 (6 bases). Germline V gene sequence: CDR1 MDHEN, CDR2 SYDVKM. This CDR3 has 13 amino acids. CDR3 residues: CASSLPLVGGRFF. CDR3 DNA sequence: TGTGCCAGCAGTTTACCCCTAGTTGGGGGGCGGTTCTTC.

V usage is TRBV7-6 and J usage is TRBJ2-7; 8 bases line up with TRBD1. This CDR3 contains 14 residues. J lost 0 bases, V lost 5 bases, and 3 bases had no gene match. Per germline, CDR1 SGHVS and CDR2 FNYEAQ. CDR3 nucleotides: TGTGCCAGCAGCGCCACAGGGGGCTCCTACGAGCAGTACTTC. As protein: CASSATGGSYEQYF.

This clonotype was detected only a few times. The CDR3 bases are TGTGCCAGCAGCACTAACGAGCGGGAACGGCAGTTCTTC. This codes for CASSTNERERQFF. This chain joins TRBV6-6 and TRBJ2-1; TRBD2 matches 7 bases. V trimming: 6 bases; J trimming: 12 bases; junction bases outside the gene matches: 11. This CDR3 contains 13 residues. Germline assignment: CDR1 MNHNY and CDR2 SVGAGI (reference sequence).

This clonotype occurred many times. The chain is built from TRBV18 and TRBJ2-1; D gene uncertain. Looked up from germline, CDR1 is KGHSH and CDR2 is LQKENI. This CDR3 contains 14 residues. The V end lost 3 bases, the J end lost 2 bases, and 8 bases lay between the germline ends. This CDR3 is CASSPLSAYNEQFF. CDR3 nucleotides: TGTGCCAGCTCACCCCTATCCGCCTACAATGAGCAGTTCTTC.